Following are 14 T cell receptor beta chains from one sample sequenced in a study of shared clonotypes between healthy human individuals. TCRdb's table, derived via immunoSEQ multiplex PCR, lists solely in-frame clones and lacks some. Altogether about 2.3 million clones are present, about nine tenths being singletons, with the ten largest covering about 0.41%. Material: naive CD4+ T cells from PBMCs. Described subset: CD45RA+ positively selected. Source of these receptors: a man between 18 and 29 years old in good health. Some clones in this sample may be carry-over from other donors' samples.

This chain connects TRBV4-1 to TRBJ1-2; D possibly corresponds to TRBD1 (6 bases). The V end was cut by 4 bases, the J end by 3 bases, with 21 bases between. This CDR3 region has 17 residues. Germline V gene lookup returns CDR1 MGHRA and CDR2 YSYEKL. This CDR3 is CASSPMPGGPSDYGYTF. DNA of the CDR3: TGCGCCAGCAGCCCCATGCCTGGGGGCCCAAGCGACTATGGCTACACCTTC.

This clone showed up just a few times. This sequence joins TRBV4-2 and TRBJ1-1; no firm D call. CDR1 and CDR2 (germline): LGHNA, YNFKEQ. Trimming stripped 5 bases from V and 6 bases from J, with 16 bases between. The CDR3 length is 14 residues. As DNA, the CDR3 is TGTGCCAGCAGCAATTCGCGGGGATCGCCTGAAGCTTTCTTT. As protein: CASSNSRGSPEAFF.

This sequence joins TRBV16 and TRBJ2-7, with D possibly TRBD1 on 6 matching bases. The V gene lost 2 bases and the J gene lost 6 bases, with 20 bases spanning the gap. The germline CDR1 and CDR2 sequences are KGHSY and FQNENV. This CDR3 region has 16 residues. The CDR3 DNA reads as TGTGCCAGCAGCCAAAGTGGGTTCTCCAGGGGCGGCGAGCAGTACTTC. Its translation: CASSQSGFSRGGEQYF.

V is TRBV5-1 and J is TRBJ2-7, with 7 bases aligning to TRBD1. CDR3 length: 15 residues. The V and J ends lost 2 bases and 2 bases, in that order; junction bases with no gene match: 7. Per germline, CDR1 SGHRS and CDR2 YFSETQ. In DNA form, the CDR3 reads TGCGCCAGCAGCTTAATCCCGGGACAGCCCTACGAGCAGTACTTC. Its protein is CASSLIPGQPYEQYF.

This clone was seen just once. This rearrangement joins TRBV9 to TRBJ2-1, with no clear D. The CDR3 covers 14 residues. Trimming pared 0 bases from V and 9 bases from J, leaving 13 bases between. The germline gives CDR1 SGDLS, CDR2 YYNGEE. The DNA for the CDR3 is TGTGCCAGCAGCGTAGGGGTGACTGGCGGTGAGCAGTTCTTC. This encodes CASSVGVTGGEQFF.

This clone occurred a few times. The same CDR3 arises from other DNA sequences in this sample as well. The V and J genes are TRBV28 and TRBJ1-5, with 10 bases lining up with TRBD1. V shed 5 bases, J shed 5 bases, and the junction held 3 bases outside the gene matches. CDR1 and CDR2 from the germline V gene are MDHEN and SYDVKM. The CDR3 has 14 residues. DNA of the CDR3: TGTGCCAGCAGTCCCGGACAGGGGGATCAGCCCCAGCATTTT. As protein: CASSPGQGDQPQHF.

This chain connects TRBV5-1 to TRBJ2-5; D uncertain. The CDR3 loop spans 11 amino acids. CDR1 and CDR2 from the germline V gene are SGHRS and YFSETQ. Trimming removed 5 bases at V and 3 bases at J, with 5 bases between. The CDR3 spells CASRNEETQYF. The CDR3 DNA is TGCGCCAGCAGGAACGAAGAGACCCAGTACTTC.

The chain combines TRBV19 with TRBJ2-7; 9 bases are shared with TRBD1. Germline-derived CDR1 and CDR2 are LNHDA and SQIVND (reference sequence). V trimming: 6 bases; J trimming: 9 bases; junction bases outside the gene matches: 15. The CDR3 has 15 residues. For the CDR3, the DNA is TGTGCCAGTAGCCCCCGTGCGGGACAGGGTTTAGGGCAGTACTTC. Residues: CASSPRAGQGLGQYF.

The chain uses TRBV18 and TRBJ1-4; no definite D call. From germline, CDR1 is KGHSH and CDR2 LQKENI. The CDR3 is made up of 17 amino acids. V lost 1 base and J lost 0, with 12 bases in between. CDR3 protein: CASSPLSQIATNEKLFF. The CDR3 DNA reads TGTGCCAGCTCACCACTCTCTCAGATTGCAACTAATGAAAAACTGTTTTTT.

The chain links TRBV18 to TRBJ2-4, with D perhaps TRBD2 (7 bases). This CDR3 contains 15 residues. Germline V CDR1 and CDR2: KGHSH, LQKENI. The V end lost 2 bases, the J end lost 3 bases, and 11 bases lay between the germline ends. The CDR3 sequence is CASSPGGASKNIQYF. CDR3 nucleotides: TGTGCCAGCTCACCAGGGGGGGCGAGCAAAAACATTCAGTACTTC.

Worth noting for this clone: At the DNA level, this CDR3 is encoded by other sequences in the same sample as well. The gene calls are TRBV19 and TRBJ2-7; possibly TRBD1 for D (5 bases). With 3 bases removed from V and 3 bases from J, the gap between germline ends came to 12 bases. CDR1 and CDR2 from the germline V gene are LNHDA and SQIVND (reference sequence). This CDR3 has 14 amino acids. CDR3 DNA sequence: TGTGCCAGTAGTATCGGTCAGGGTTTCTACGAGCAGTACTTC. Translation gives CASSIGQGFYEQYF.

This chain joins TRBV6-4 and TRBJ2-3, with D uncertain. Looked up from germline, CDR1 is MRHNA and CDR2 is SNTAGT. Trimming stripped 0 bases from V and 7 bases from J, with 11 bases between. The length of the CDR3 is 14 residues. In nucleotides, the CDR3 is TGTGCCAGCAGTGACTCTCCAAATCCCTATACGCAGTATTTT. Its translation is CASSDSPNPYTQYF.

J is TRBJ2-7 and V is TRBV28; possibly TRBD2 for D (6 bases). CDR1 is MDHEN and CDR2 is SYDVKM in the germline V gene. This CDR3 spans 16 amino acids. Trimming shortened V by 3 bases and J by 0 bases, and 15 bases separated the two germline ends. The CDR3 DNA reads TGTGCCAGCAGTTTTCATCTTAGCGGATCCTCCTACGAGCAGTACTTC. Protein: CASSFHLSGSSYEQYF. Supplemented by reference TRBV28 and TRBJ2-7, the full variable domain reads DVKVTQSSRYLVKRTGEKVFLECVQDMDHENMFWYRQDPGLGLRLIYFSYDVKMKEKGDIPEGYSVSREKKERFSLILESASTNQTSMYLCASSFHLSGSSYEQYFGPGTRLTVT.

The chain combines TRBV19 with TRBJ2-1; 8 bases fit TRBD2. The CDR3 loop spans 15 amino acids. Germline loops: CDR1 LNHDA, CDR2 SQIVND (reference sequence). The junction had 6 bases not matched to a gene; V was cut back by 1 base and J by 7 bases. This chain's CDR3 is CASSIAGRAGNEQFF. CDR3 nucleotides: TGTGCCAGTAGTATAGCCGGGAGGGCCGGGAATGAGCAGTTCTTC.